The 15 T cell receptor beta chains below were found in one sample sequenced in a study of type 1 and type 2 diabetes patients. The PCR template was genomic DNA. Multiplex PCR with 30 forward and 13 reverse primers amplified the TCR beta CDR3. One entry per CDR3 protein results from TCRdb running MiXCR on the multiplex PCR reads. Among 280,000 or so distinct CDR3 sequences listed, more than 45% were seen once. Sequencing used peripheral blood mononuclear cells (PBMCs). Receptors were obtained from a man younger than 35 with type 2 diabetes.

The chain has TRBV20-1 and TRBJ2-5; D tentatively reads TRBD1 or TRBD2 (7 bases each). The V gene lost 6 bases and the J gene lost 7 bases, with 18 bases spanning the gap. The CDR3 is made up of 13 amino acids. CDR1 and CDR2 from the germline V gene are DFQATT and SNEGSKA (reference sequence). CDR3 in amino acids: CSANRDYRGTQYF. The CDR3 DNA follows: TGCAGTGCAAACCGGGACTACAGGGGGACCCAGTACTTC.

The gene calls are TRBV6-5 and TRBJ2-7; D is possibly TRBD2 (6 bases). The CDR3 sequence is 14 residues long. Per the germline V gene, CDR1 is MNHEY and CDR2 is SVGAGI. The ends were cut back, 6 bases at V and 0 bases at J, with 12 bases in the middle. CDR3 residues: CASSRGTDSYEQYF. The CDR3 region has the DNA TGTGCCAGCAGCCGGGGGACGGACTCCTACGAGCAGTACTTC.

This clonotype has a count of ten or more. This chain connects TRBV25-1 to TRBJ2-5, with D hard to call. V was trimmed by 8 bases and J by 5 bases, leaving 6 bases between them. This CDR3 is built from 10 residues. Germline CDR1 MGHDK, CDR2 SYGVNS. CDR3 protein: CASEWETQYF. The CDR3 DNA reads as TGTGCCAGCGAATGGGAGACCCAGTACTTC.

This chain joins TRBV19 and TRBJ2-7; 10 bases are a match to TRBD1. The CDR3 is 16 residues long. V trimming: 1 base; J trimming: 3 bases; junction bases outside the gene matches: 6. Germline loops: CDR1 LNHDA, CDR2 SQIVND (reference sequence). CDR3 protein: CASSIGLGTGDYEQYF. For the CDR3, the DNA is TGTGCCAGTAGTATAGGGCTCGGGACAGGGGACTACGAGCAGTACTTC.

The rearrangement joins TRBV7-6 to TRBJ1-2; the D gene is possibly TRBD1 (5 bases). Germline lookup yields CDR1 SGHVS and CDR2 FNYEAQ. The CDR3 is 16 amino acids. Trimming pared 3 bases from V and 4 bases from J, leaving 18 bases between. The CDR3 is CASSLGPGTVTYGYTF. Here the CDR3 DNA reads TGTGCCAGCAGCTTGGGTCCCGGGACGGTGACCTATGGCTACACCTTC. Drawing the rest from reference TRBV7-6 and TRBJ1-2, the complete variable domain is GAGVSQSPRYKVTKRGQDVALRCDPISGHVSLYWYRQALGQGPEFLTYFNYEAQQDKSGLPNDRFSAERPEGSISTLTIQRTEQRDSAMYRCASSLGPGTVTYGYTFGSGTRLTVV.

In DNA, the CDR3 is TGTGCCAGCAGCCCAGAGGAAGGCCAGGAAATAGAAGCTTTCTTT. Its translation: CASSPEEGQEIEAFF. The chain carries TRBV9 and TRBJ1-1, with D uncertain. The germline CDR1 and CDR2 sequences are SGDLS and YYNGEE. This CDR3 is 15 amino acids long. The V gene lost 4 bases and the J gene lost 8 bases, with 21 bases spanning the gap. Using reference TRBV9 and TRBJ1-1 for the parts outside the CDR3, the full variable domain is DSGVTQTPKHLITATGQRVTLRCSPRSGDLSVYWYQQSLDQGLQFLIQYYNGEERAKGNILERFSAQQFPDLHSELNLSSLELGDSALYFCASSPEEGQEIEAFFGQGTRLTVV.

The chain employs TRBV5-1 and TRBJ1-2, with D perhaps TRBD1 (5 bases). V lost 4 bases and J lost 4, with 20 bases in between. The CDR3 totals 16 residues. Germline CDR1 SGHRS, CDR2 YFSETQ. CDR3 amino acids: CASSLTGSSGTYGYTF. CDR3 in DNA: TGCGCCAGCAGCCTCACCGGGAGCTCGGGGACCTATGGCTACACCTTC.

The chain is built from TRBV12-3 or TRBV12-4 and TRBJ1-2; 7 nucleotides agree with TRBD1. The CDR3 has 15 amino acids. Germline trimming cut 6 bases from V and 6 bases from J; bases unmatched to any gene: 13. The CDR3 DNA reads TGTGCCAGCAGCACACACAGGGGAGGAAGGGATGGCTACACCTTC. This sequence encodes CASSTHRGGRDGYTF.

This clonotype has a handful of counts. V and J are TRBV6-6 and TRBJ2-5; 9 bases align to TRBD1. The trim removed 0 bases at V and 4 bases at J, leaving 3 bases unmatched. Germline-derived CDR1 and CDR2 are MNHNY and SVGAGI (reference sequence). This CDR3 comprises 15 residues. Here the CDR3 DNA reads TGTGCCAGCAGTTACTCGGGACAGGGAATAGAGACCCAGTACTTC. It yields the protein CASSYSGQGIETQYF.

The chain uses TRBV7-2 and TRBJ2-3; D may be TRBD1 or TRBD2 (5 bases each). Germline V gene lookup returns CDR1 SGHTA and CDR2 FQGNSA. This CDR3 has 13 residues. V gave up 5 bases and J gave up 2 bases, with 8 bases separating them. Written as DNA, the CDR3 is TGTGCCAGCAGCACCGGGGCCACAGATACGCAGTATTTT. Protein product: CASSTGATDTQYF.

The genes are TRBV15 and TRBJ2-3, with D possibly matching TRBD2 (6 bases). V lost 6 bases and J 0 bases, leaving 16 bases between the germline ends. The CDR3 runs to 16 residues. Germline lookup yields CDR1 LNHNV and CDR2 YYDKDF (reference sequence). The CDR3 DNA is TGTGCCACCAGGTCTACCTGGGGGACTAGCACAGATACGCAGTATTTT. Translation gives CATRSTWGTSTDTQYF.

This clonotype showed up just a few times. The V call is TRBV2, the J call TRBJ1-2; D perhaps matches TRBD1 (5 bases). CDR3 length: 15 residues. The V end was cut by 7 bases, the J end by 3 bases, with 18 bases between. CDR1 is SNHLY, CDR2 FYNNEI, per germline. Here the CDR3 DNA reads TGTGCCAGCAATAGACCGGGACGCAGGTACTATGGCTACACCTTC. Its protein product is CASNRPGRRYYGYTF.

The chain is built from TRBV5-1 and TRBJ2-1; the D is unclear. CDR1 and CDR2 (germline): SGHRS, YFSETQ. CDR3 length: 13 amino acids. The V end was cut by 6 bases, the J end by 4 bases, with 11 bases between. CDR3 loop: CASTLNEYNEQFF. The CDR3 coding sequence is TGCGCCAGCACTCTCAACGAATACAATGAGCAGTTCTTC.

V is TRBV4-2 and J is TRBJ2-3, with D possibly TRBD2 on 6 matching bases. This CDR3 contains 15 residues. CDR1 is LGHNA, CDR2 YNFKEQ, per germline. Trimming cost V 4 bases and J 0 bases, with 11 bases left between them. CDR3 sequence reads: CASSRDGTSTDTQYF. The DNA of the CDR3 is TGTGCCAGCAGCCGAGACGGGACTAGCACAGATACGCAGTATTTT.

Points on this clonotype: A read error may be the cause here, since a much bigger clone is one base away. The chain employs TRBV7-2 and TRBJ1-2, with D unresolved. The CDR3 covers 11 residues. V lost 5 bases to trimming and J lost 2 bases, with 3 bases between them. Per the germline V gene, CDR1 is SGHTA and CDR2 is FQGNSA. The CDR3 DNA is TGTGCCAGCAGCGAGAACTATGGCTACACCTTC. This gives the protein CASSENYGYTF. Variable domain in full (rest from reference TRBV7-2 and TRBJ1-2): GAGVSQSPSNKVTEKGKDVELRCDPISGHTALYWYRQSLGQGLEFLIYFQGNSAPDKSGLPSDRFSAERTGGSVSTLTIQRTQQEDSAVYLCASSENYGYTFGSGTRLTVV.